A single T cell receptor (beta chain) is shown here with its context. The target antigen is unknown. The data originate from a study of PD-1 blockade in classical Hodgkin lymphoma. Study-wide findings and caveats: According to reports, newly diagnosed patients had lower baseline TCR diversity than healthy donors, and relapsed/refractory patients had lower baseline TCR diversity still. Patients who responded completely had about the same baseline diversity as newly diagnosed patients.

Generated by immunoSEQ multiplex PCR, the TCRdb table keeps only in-frame clones and is missing some. The sample includes around 20,000 clones, about 63% of them seen just once. The J segment lost 4 bases and the V segment lost 4 bases, leaving 6 bases of the junction unmatched. Germline V gene data show CDR1 as MDHEN and CDR2 as SYDVKM. The CDR3 is made up of 15 amino acids. With no exception, relapse followed autologous stem cell transplantation in all patients, and brentuximab vedotin exposure varied. The chain joins TRBV28 to TRBJ2-7, with 11 positions matching TRBD1. The sequenced sample was peripheral blood mononuclear cells (PBMCs), obtained at baseline. The clonotype originates from a human donor with classical Hodgkin lymphoma. The DNA of the CDR3 is TGTGCCAGCAGTTCCTGGACAGGGGGCGGTTACGAGCAGTACTTC. This translates into CASSSWTGGGYEQYF.